This TCR beta chain was profiled in a study of T cells in Graves' hyperthyroidism and ophthalmopathy. Researchers amplified the TCR beta CDR3 regions from RNA transcripts. The TCR CDR3 was amplified in a first-round RT-PCR using the HTBI primer set. TCRdb re-analysed the multiplex PCR reads in MiXCR, keeping a single row per CDR3 protein. The profile covers approximately 380,000 distinct CDR3 sequences, with around 15% appearing a single time and 25% to 30% taken by the ten largest. This clonotype has ten or more counts. Per germline, CDR1 SGHRS and CDR2 YFSETQ. The CDR3 is 16 amino acids. V lost 3 bases and J lost 6; bases outside the gene matches: 10.

The clonotype was recovered from a man aged 50-60 years with Graves' ophthalmopathy. The V and J genes are TRBV5-1 and TRBJ2-1, with 9 bases matching TRBD1. Source material: blood. The CDR3 loop is CASSWDRDRVSNEQFF. The CDR3 nucleotides are TGCGCCAGCAGCTGGGACCGGGACAGGGTCTCCAATGAGCAGTTCTTC.